These T cell receptor beta chains were read from a single sample in a study of regulatory T cells in long-lasting Graves disease. MiXCR was run by TCRdb on the multiplex PCR reads, yielding one entry per CDR3 protein. Of 350,000 to 400,000 distinct CDR3 sequences listed, around 15% are singletons. Sequenced material: peripheral blood mononuclear cells (PBMCs), taken at new diagnosis, from a patient treated with antithyroid drugs. These receptors all stem from a female donor with Graves disease. Each CDR3 is given with its conserved first and last residue. The D gene is left open where the match is weak. The listing skips clone size in some rows; elsewhere it reads once, few, many or a size class.

d_call	j_call	v_call	clone_size	cdr3_aa	cdr3_nt
TRBD2	TRBJ2-5	TRBV7-2	many	CASSNRTRVGETQYF	TGTGCCAGCAGCAACCGGACTAGAGTCGGGGAGACCCAGTACTTC
.	TRBJ2-3	TRBV12-3/TRBV12-4	many	CASSFPPPVDTQYF	TGTGCCAGCAGTTTTCCCCCCCCCGTCGATACGCAGTATTTT
.	TRBJ1-2	TRBV28	many	CASSVRVVYGYTF	TGTGCCAGCAGTGTCAGGGTCGTCTATGGCTACACCTTC
TRBD1	TRBJ1-2	TRBV6-1	few	CAGGQGIWDYGYTF	TGTGCCGGCGGACAGGGTATTTGGGACTATGGCTACACCTTC
.	TRBJ2-1	TRBV27	many	CASTSGLVDWRSYNEQFF	TGTGCCAGCACCTCAGGGTTGGTGGACTGGCGCTCCTACAATGAGCAGTTCTTC
TRBD2	TRBJ2-3	TRBV4-2	.	CASSQVVGGGATDTQYF	TGTGCCAGCAGCCAAGTGGTGGGCGGGGGGGCAACAGATACGCAGTATTTT
TRBD1	TRBJ1-2	TRBV30	many	CAWSIQRQGDGYTF	TGTGCCTGGAGTATACAACGACAGGGGGATGGCTACACCTTC
.	TRBJ1-1	TRBV7-9	many	CASSPQGGGDTEAFF	TGTGCCAGCAGCCCCCAGGGAGGGGGTGACACTGAAGCTTTCTTT
.	TRBJ2-7	TRBV6-1	many	CASMPTWGISYEQYF	TGTGCCAGCATGCCAACTTGGGGGATCTCCTACGAGCAGTACTTC
TRBD1	TRBJ2-5	TRBV29-1	many	CSVETGGAGETQYF	TGCAGCGTTGAGACAGGGGGCGCAGGGGAGACCCAGTACTTC
TRBD1	TRBJ2-1	TRBV6-5	many	CASSYGAGGHSSYNEQFF	TGTGCCAGCAGTTACGGCGCAGGGGGCCACAGCTCCTACAATGAGCAGTTCTTC
TRBD2	TRBJ2-3	TRBV4-2	few	CASSHHLPHSGRPTDTQYF	TGTGCCAGCAGCCATCACCTACCTCATAGCGGGAGGCCAACCGATACGCAGTATTTT
.	TRBJ1-6	TRBV3-1	few	CASSQGQTSSYNSPLHF	TGTGCCAGCAGCCAAGGACAGACCAGCTCCTATAATTCACCCCTCCACTTT
.	TRBJ1-6	TRBV3-1	many	CASSSRDKYNSPLHF	TGTGCCAGCAGCTCCCGGGACAAATATAATTCACCCCTCCACTTT
TRBD1	TRBJ1-2	TRBV3-1	many	CASSQVAGTGHLNYGYTF	TGTGCCAGCAGCCAAGTTGCCGGGACAGGGCACCTCAACTATGGCTACACCTTC
TRBD2	TRBJ2-3	TRBV6-1	once	CASSGTSGTGDTQYF	TGCGCCAGCAGTGGGACTAGCGGGACGGGAGATACGCAGTATTTT
TRBD2	TRBJ2-1	TRBV5-1	many	CASSPGLAENNEQFF	TGCGCCAGCAGCCCCGGACTAGCGGAGAACAATGAGCAGTTCTTC
.	TRBJ2-3	TRBV3-1	few	CASSQWGLDADTQYF	TGTGCCAGCAGCCAATGGGGGCTGGACGCAGATACGCAGTATTTT
TRBD2	TRBJ2-3	TRBV27	many	CASSSRGVSTDTQYF	TGTGCCAGCAGTTCGCGGGGGGTAAGCACAGATACGCAGTATTTT
TRBD2	TRBJ2-1	TRBV9	few	CASSSSGDSYNEQFF	TGTGCCAGCAGCTCAAGCGGGGACTCCTACAATGAGCAGTTCTTC
TRBD1	TRBJ1-5	TRBV12-3/TRBV12-4	.	CASSPGGRGHQPQHF	TGTGCCAGCAGCCCCGGGGGTAGGGGGCATCAGCCCCAGCATTTT
.	TRBJ2-5	TRBV28	many	CATLSGVRYQETQYF	TGTGCCACCTTGTCGGGGGTTAGGTACCAAGAGACCCAGTACTTC
.	TRBJ1-2	TRBV11-2	many	CASSPRDTTNYGYTF	TGTGCCAGCAGCCCGAGGGACACGACAAACTATGGCTACACCTTC
.	TRBJ2-2	TRBV6-1	.	CASTPMAGAAGELFF	TGTGCCAGCACCCCAATGGCGGGGGCGGCCGGGGAGCTGTTTTTT
.	TRBJ1-4	TRBV10-3	many	CAISPVEANEKLFF	TGTGCCATCAGTCCGGTTGAAGCTAATGAAAAACTGTTTTTT
.	TRBJ2-1	TRBV24-1	many	CATSRTTATYNEQFF	TGTGCCACCAGTCGGACTACCGCCACTTACAATGAGCAGTTCTTC
TRBD1	TRBJ2-2	TRBV7-9	few	CATFRQGIKTGELFF	TGTGCCACATTCCGACAGGGAATAAAGACCGGGGAGCTGTTTTTT
.	TRBJ2-1	TRBV5-1	many	CASSLISGVDNEQFF	TGCGCCAGCAGCTTGATATCGGGAGTTGACAATGAGCAGTTCTTC
TRBD1	TRBJ1-4	TRBV4-1	many	CASSHSTGTVNEKLFF	TGCGCCAGCAGCCACTCAACCGGGACAGTTAATGAAAAACTGTTTTTT
.	TRBJ1-2	TRBV11-2	many	CASSLSHRGDGYTF	TGTGCCAGCAGCTTATCGCACAGAGGAGATGGCTACACCTTC
.	TRBJ2-7	TRBV6-2/TRBV6-3	many	CASSQTRRGPHYEQYF	TGTGCCAGCAGTCAAACCAGGCGCGGTCCCCATTACGAGCAGTACTTC
.	TRBJ2-3	TRBV19	few	CASSSGSATDTQYF	TGTGCCAGTAGTTCTGGTAGCGCGACAGATACGCAGTATTTT
.	TRBJ2-1	TRBV29-1	many	CSVSASSYNEQFF	TGCAGCGTTTCTGCGAGCTCCTACAATGAGCAGTTCTTC
TRBD1	TRBJ1-3	TRBV15	.	CATSPDRVGNTIYF	TGTGCCACCAGCCCTGACAGGGTGGGAAACACCATATATTTT
TRBD2	TRBJ2-4	TRBV5-4	.	CASSLFLAGGQGIQYF	TGTGCCAGCAGCTTGTTCCTAGCGGGGGGGCAGGGCATTCAGTACTTC
TRBD1	TRBJ2-1	TRBV12-3/TRBV12-4	many	CASSFWTGGFNEQFF	TGTGCCAGCAGTTTTTGGACAGGGGGCTTCAATGAGCAGTTCTTC
.	TRBJ1-1	TRBV11-2	.	CASSNKGWAFF	TGTGCCAGCAGCAACAAGGGATGGGCTTTCTTT
.	TRBJ1-1	TRBV4-1	many	CASSQERVFGLNTEAFF	TGCGCCAGCAGCCAAGAGAGAGTCTTCGGCCTGAACACTGAAGCTTTCTTT
.	TRBJ1-6	TRBV6-1	.	CASGRGTGRRYNSPLHF	TGTGCCAGCGGTCGGGGCACAGGCCGTCGGTATAATTCACCCCTCCACTTT
.	TRBJ1-5	TRBV6-1	many	CASTQRGGPDQPQHF	TGTGCCAGCACCCAACGGGGGGGCCCCGATCAGCCCCAGCATTTT
TRBD1	TRBJ2-7	TRBV20-1	many	CSARARDRVSYEQYF	TGCAGTGCTAGAGCCCGGGACAGGGTCTCCTACGAGCAGTACTTC
.	TRBJ1-1	TRBV20-1	few	CSASHSGTGRKETEAFF	TGCAGTGCTAGTCATTCGGGAACAGGGAGGAAAGAAACTGAAGCTTTCTTT
.	TRBJ2-7	TRBV5-1	.	CASRRDLSYEQYF	TGCGCCAGCAGACGGGACTTGAGCTACGAGCAGTACTTC
.	TRBJ2-6	TRBV2	many	CASSDEGSGANVLTF	TGTGCCAGCAGTGATGAGGGCTCTGGGGCCAACGTCCTGACTTTC
.	TRBJ1-6	TRBV28	many	CASSLRVSPLHF	TGTGCCAGCAGTTTAAGGGTATCACCCCTCCACTTT
.	TRBJ1-2	TRBV12-3/TRBV12-4	once	CASSPSPWGGVYGYTF	TGTGCCAGCAGTCCTAGCCCGTGGGGGGGCGTTTATGGCTACACCTTC
TRBD1	TRBJ1-2	TRBV12-3/TRBV12-4	many	CASSDRAKGYTF	TGTGCCAGCAGTGACAGGGCAAAAGGCTACACCTTC
TRBD1	TRBJ2-3	TRBV5-1	many	CASSPRDREADTQYF	TGTGCCAGCAGCCCCCGGGACAGGGAGGCAGATACGCAGTATTTT
TRBD1	TRBJ2-7	TRBV6-1	many	CASRRRGLADEQYF	TGTGCCAGCAGACGCAGGGGGCTCGCGGACGAGCAGTACTTC
.	TRBJ2-2	TRBV11-2	many	CASSLALDFPGGTGELFF	TGTGCCAGCAGCTTAGCGCTGGACTTCCCAGGTGGGACCGGGGAGCTGTTTTTT